This TCR beta chain was recorded in a study of beta chain features in type 1 diabetes. About the study: In all, around 99 million sorted cells from all samples were analyzed.

This clone was counted a few times. The antigen remains unidentified. Per the germline V gene, CDR1 is SGHTA and CDR2 is FQGTGA. The ends were cut back, 5 bases at V and 1 base at J, with 8 bases in the middle. The CDR3 sequence is 13 residues long. Of the isolated RNA, all was reverse transcribed, and so the sequenced material was expressed TCRB transcripts. Profiling relied on immunoSEQ multiplex PCR, and the TCRdb table lists in-frame clones only, not all of them. The sample holds almost 350,000 clones; around 19% are singletons and the top ten take about 0.044%. Regarding the study as a whole: There was a moderate but significant shortening of TCRB CDR3s in all four CD4+ subsets of Type 1 diabetes patients. Type 1 diabetes patients showed fewer insertions and more deletions at VDJ junctions.

It was via CD45RO/CCR7/CD25/CD127/CD95/CD27 that CD4+ naive, central memory, regulatory and stem cell-like memory cells were sorted. The chain is built from TRBV7-3 and TRBJ1-1, with a tentative D call TRBD1 (5 bases). This clonotype was sampled from a woman aged 18-29 years in good health. Material for sequencing was naive CD4+ T cells from blood. The CDR3 spells CASSVTANTEAFF. The CDR3 DNA sequence: TGTGCCAGCAGCGTGACAGCGAACACTGAAGCTTTCTTT.